The 30 T cell receptor beta chains given below trace back to one sample, sequenced in a study of cytomegalovirus exposure and HLA in healthy donors. Researchers ran the PCR with 60 Vbeta and 13 Jbeta primers. Clones were read by immunoSEQ multiplex PCR, and TCRdb kept only the in-frame ones, dropping some. Of 60,000 to 75,000 clones listed, roughly 80% are singletons. The sample was PBMCs. These receptors came from a woman aged 25-40 years in good health and CMV-seropositive.

The chain is built from TRBV11-2 and TRBJ2-7; no clear D gene. The CDR3 has 16 amino acids. CDR1 is SGHAT, CDR2 FQNNGV, per germline. Trimming shortened V by 0 bases and J by 6 bases, and 18 bases separated the two germline ends. CDR3 sequence: CASSLDAASPSAEQYF. The CDR3 DNA reads as TGTGCCAGCAGCTTAGATGCGGCTAGTCCCTCCGCCGAGCAGTACTTC.

The chain recombines TRBV9 with TRBJ2-7, with 8 nucleotides matching TRBD2. Germline loops: CDR1 SGDLS, CDR2 YYNGEE. Germline trimming cut 0 bases from V and 3 bases from J; bases unmatched to any gene: 5. The CDR3 contains 15 residues. The CDR3 reads CASSVGGSGVYEQYF. The CDR3 DNA follows: TGTGCCAGCAGCGTAGGGGGTAGCGGGGTCTACGAGCAGTACTTC.

The genes are TRBV20-1 and TRBJ1-1; D is uncertain. Germline lookup yields CDR1 DFQATT and CDR2 SNEGSKA (reference sequence). The CDR3 contains 10 residues. Trimming removed 6 bases from V and 7 bases from J, with 9 bases in between. The CDR3 protein is CSAPVFEAFF. CDR3 nucleotide sequence: TGCAGTGCCCCGGTATTTGAAGCTTTCTTT.

The V gene is TRBV6-1, the J gene TRBJ2-5; 7 nucleotides align to TRBD2. CDR1 MNHNS and CDR2 SASEGT come from the germline V gene. J lost 2 bases, V lost 6 bases, and 9 bases had no gene match. The CDR3 runs to 15 residues. The CDR3 nucleotides are TGTGCCAGCAGGTCATACCCGGGAGGTCAAGAGACCCAGTACTTC. It specifies CASRSYPGGQETQYF.

V usage is TRBV5-1 and J usage is TRBJ2-7; TRBD1 might be the D (6 bases). The CDR3 has 15 residues. V lost 3 bases to trimming and J lost 3 bases, with 16 bases between them. Germline V gene sequence: CDR1 SGHRS, CDR2 YFSETQ. The CDR3: CASSSQGLTDYEQYF. Written as DNA, the CDR3 is TGCGCCAGCAGCTCGCAGGGGCTGACGGACTACGAGCAGTACTTC. The complete variable domain, with remaining parts taken from reference TRBV5-1 and TRBJ2-7, reads KAGVTQTPRYLIKTRGQQVTLSCSPISGHRSVSWYQQTPGQGLQFLFEYFSETQRNKGNFPGRFSGRQFSNSRSEMNVSTLELGDSALYLCASSSQGLTDYEQYFGPGTRLTVT.

This clone was recorded only once. The rearrangement uses TRBV4-3 and TRBJ1-4; unclear D gene. This CDR3 contains 14 residues. The V end was cut by 0 bases, the J end by 4 bases, with 6 bases between. The germline gives CDR1 LGHNA, CDR2 YSLEER. CDR3 in DNA: TGCGCCAGCAGCCAAGACAGGTTTAATGAAAAACTGTTTTTT. It translates to CASSQDRFNEKLFF.

The V call is TRBV29-1, the J call TRBJ1-5; 7 bases map to TRBD1. V lost 6 bases to trimming and J lost 0 bases; unmatched junction nucleotides: 2. The CDR3 totals 13 residues. Looked up from germline, CDR1 is SQVTM and CDR2 is ANQGSEA. CDR3 nucleotide sequence: TGCAGCGTGGGACAGCATAGCAATCAGCCCCAGCATTTT. It codes for CSVGQHSNQPQHF.

The chain has TRBV6-4 and TRBJ2-1, with TRBD2 identical over 11 bases. The CDR3 loop spans 15 amino acids. Germline V lookup: CDR1 MRHNA, CDR2 SNTAGT. With 0 bases clipped from V and 8 bases from J, the junction kept 3 bases outside the gene matches. CDR3 sequence (DNA): TGTGCCAGCAGTGACTCTAGCGGGAGGGTCGATGAGCAGTTCTTC. It specifies CASSDSSGRVDEQFF.

The chain has TRBV6-5 and TRBJ2-7; TRBD2 aligns across 8 bases. The CDR3 loop spans 14 amino acids. Germline CDR1 reads MNHEY; CDR2 reads SVGAGI. V gave up 8 bases and J gave up 2 bases; unmatched junction bases: 8. CDR3 sequence (DNA): TGTGCCAGCGGAGCTAGCGGGCCGCCCTACGAGCAGTACTTC. It yields the protein CASGASGPPYEQYF.

This chain joins TRBV7-6 and TRBJ1-1; D not certain. This CDR3 contains 13 residues. The V gene's germline CDR1 is SGHVS and CDR2 FNYEAQ. Trimming cost V 5 bases and J 1 base, with 8 bases left between them. This CDR3 is CASSRGENTEAFF. For the CDR3, the DNA is TGTGCCAGCAGCCGCGGGGAGAACACTGAAGCTTTCTTT.

This clone was picked up a small number of times. The chain joins TRBV4-3 to TRBJ1-5, with D perhaps matching TRBD1 (6 bases). Deletions cut 0 bases from V and 4 bases from J, with 10 bases between. This CDR3 region has 15 residues. From germline, CDR1 is LGHNA and CDR2 YSLEER. For the CDR3, the DNA is TGCGCCAGCAGCCAAGATAATAGGGGGAATCAGCCCCAGCATTTT. Residues: CASSQDNRGNQPQHF.

The chain couples TRBV28 to TRBJ1-5, with D possibly matching TRBD1 (5 bases). V lost 8 bases to trimming and J lost 1 base, with 12 bases between them. Per germline, CDR1 MDHEN and CDR2 SYDVKM. The CDR3 runs 14 residues. Written as DNA, the CDR3 is TGTGCCAGCGATTTCGGGGGGAGCAATCAGCCCCAGCATTTT. It translates to CASDFGGSNQPQHF.

This chain uses TRBV28 with TRBJ2-3; 10 bases align to TRBD2. Germline V gene sequence: CDR1 MDHEN, CDR2 SYDVKM. After removal of 5 bases from V and 2 bases from J, the junction contained 10 bases not matched to a gene. This CDR3 is 17 amino acids long. DNA for the CDR3: TGTGCCAGCAGTCCATCCGGGACTAGCGAGGTCACAGATACGCAGTATTTT. Protein: CASSPSGTSEVTDTQYF.

This chain uses TRBV29-1 with TRBJ2-7; TRBD2 is a possible D gene (6 bases). Germline CDR1 and CDR2: SQVTM and ANQGSEA. The CDR3 has 13 amino acids. V was shortened by 3 bases and J by 3 bases, with 12 bases between the two germline ends. The CDR3 coding sequence is TGCAGCGTTGAGGGCCGGGGGAACTACGAGCAGTACTTC. Translated: CSVEGRGNYEQYF.

Note on this clone: Additional DNA sequences in this sample encode the identical CDR3. The chain couples TRBV30 to TRBJ2-3; D gene ambiguous. Germline-derived CDR1 and CDR2 are GTSNPN and SVGIG (reference sequence). The V gene lost 0 bases and the J gene lost 6 bases, with 7 bases spanning the gap. The length of the CDR3 is 12 residues. The chain's CDR3 is CAWSVSRDTQYF. In DNA form, the CDR3 reads TGTGCCTGGAGTGTATCACGGGATACGCAGTATTTT. The full variable domain, in which reference TRBV30 and TRBJ2-3 provide the parts outside the CDR3, is SQTIHQWPATLVQPVGSPLSLECTVEGTSNPNLYWYRQAAGRGLQLLFYSVGIGQISSEVPQNLSASRPQDRQFILSSKKLLLSDSGFYLCAWSVSRDTQYFGPGTRLTVL.

This clone was detected only once. The J gene is TRBJ2-1, the V gene TRBV29-1, with 9 bases lining up with TRBD1. Trimming cost V 6 bases and J 3 bases; bases outside gene matches: 9. Germline lookup yields CDR1 SQVTM and CDR2 ANQGSEA. The CDR3 contains 15 residues. CDR3 sequence: CSVIKGQGFYNEQFF. For the CDR3, the DNA is TGCAGCGTCATAAAGGGACAGGGATTCTACAATGAGCAGTTCTTC.

The chain has TRBV5-4 and TRBJ2-5; 8 nucleotides match TRBD1. The trim removed 2 bases at V and 3 bases at J, leaving 9 bases unmatched. This CDR3 spans 16 amino acids. Germline values: CDR1 SGHNT, CDR2 YYREEE (reference sequence). The CDR3, as DNA: TGTGCCAGCAGCTTCCCCTCGCCAGGGGGCGAAGAGACCCAGTACTTC. Its translation is CASSFPSPGGEETQYF. The variable domain in full, with the rest retrieved from reference TRBV5-4 and TRBJ2-5, is ETGVTQSPTHLIKTRGQQVTLRCSSQSGHNTVSWYQQALGQGPQFIFQYYREEENGRGNFPPRFSGLQFPNYSSELNVNALELDDSALYLCASSFPSPGGEETQYFGPGTRLLVL.

V and J are TRBV30 and TRBJ1-3; D gene uncertain. The CDR3 length is 14 residues. The germline CDR1 and CDR2 sequences are GTSNPN and SVGIG (reference sequence). V was pared by 3 bases and J by 0 bases, with 9 bases between. The CDR3 protein is CAWRRSLSGNTIYF. The DNA of the CDR3 is TGTGCCTGGAGGCGGAGCCTCTCTGGAAACACCATATATTTT.

The rearrangement links TRBV30 to TRBJ1-1; no clear D gene. The V end lost 1 base, the J end lost 0 bases, and 9 bases lay between the germline ends. The CDR3 has 14 residues. Per germline, CDR1 GTSNPN and CDR2 SVGIG (reference sequence). The CDR3 sequence: CAWSDKALNTEAFF. CDR3 sequence (DNA): TGTGCCTGGAGTGATAAAGCCTTGAACACTGAAGCTTTCTTT.

This chain connects TRBV28 to TRBJ1-1; 9 bases align to TRBD1. Unmatched junction bases numbered 8, after V lost 2 bases and J lost 7 bases. The CDR3 covers 15 residues. Germline V CDR1 and CDR2: MDHEN, SYDVKM. The CDR3 reads CASSLMTGTGLEAFF. CDR3 sequence (DNA): TGTGCCAGCAGTTTAATGACCGGGACAGGGCTTGAAGCTTTCTTT.

The chain is built from TRBV4-2 and TRBJ1-2, with D possibly TRBD1 on 5 matching bases. Germline V gene sequence: CDR1 LGHNA, CDR2 YNFKEQ. With 0 bases removed from V and 4 bases from J, the gap between germline ends came to 18 bases. This CDR3 contains 17 residues. The CDR3 sequence: CASSQERLLGQGYGYTF. CDR3 DNA: TGTGCCAGCAGCCAAGAAAGGCTCTTGGGGCAGGGCTATGGCTACACCTTC.

The chain joins TRBV30 to TRBJ1-2; 9 bases align to TRBD1. The germline V gene encodes CDR1 GTSNPN and CDR2 SVGIG (reference sequence). CDR3 length equals 12 residues. This CDR3 is CAYTQGAGGYTF. In DNA, the CDR3 is TGTGCTTATACACAGGGGGCCGGTGGCTACACCTTC.

This clone was detected once. The chain has TRBV29-1 and TRBJ2-3; 8 nucleotides line up with TRBD1. J lost 5 bases, V lost 4 bases, and 8 bases had no gene match. The CDR3 spans 14 residues. Germline loops: CDR1 SQVTM, CDR2 ANQGSEA. The CDR3 spells CSVGGQGALDTQYF. The CDR3 DNA reads as TGCAGCGTTGGGGGGCAGGGGGCCCTAGATACGCAGTATTTT.

V gene TRBV30 combines with J gene TRBJ2-1, with D maybe TRBD2 (5 bases). Germline CDR1 is GTSNPN and CDR2 is SVGIG (reference sequence). The CDR3 length is 13 residues. V shed 8 bases and J shed 5 bases, with 16 bases lying between them. CDR3 residues: CARASSVHNEQFF. DNA of the CDR3: TGTGCCCGGGCTAGCTCGGTCCACAATGAGCAGTTCTTC.

This clone occurred a few times. The J gene is TRBJ2-1, the V gene TRBV19, with D hard to call. The V end was cut by 5 bases, the J end by 8 bases, with 10 bases between. The CDR3 sequence is 12 residues long. Germline CDR1 LNHDA, CDR2 SQIVND (reference sequence). The CDR3 region is CASSLSSDEQFF. CDR3 DNA sequence: TGTGCCAGTAGTTTGTCTTCGGATGAGCAGTTCTTC. Combining the CDR3 with reference TRBV19 and TRBJ2-1 gives the whole variable domain DGGITQSPKYLFRKEGQNVTLSCEQNLNHDAMYWYRQDPGQGLRLIYYSQIVNDFQKGDIAEGYSVSREKKESFPLTVTSAQKNPTAFYLCASSLSSDEQFFGPGTRLTVL.

This rearrangement joins TRBV2 to TRBJ2-5, with TRBD2 matching 7 bases. The germline CDR1 and CDR2 sequences are SNHLY and FYNNEI. The CDR3 spans 14 residues. The trim removed 4 bases at V and 3 bases at J, leaving 5 bases unmatched. CDR3 bases: TGTGCCAGCAGTGGGGAGGGAAGGAAAGAGACCCAGTACTTC. Protein product: CASSGEGRKETQYF.

This clone was detected once. The rearrangement joins TRBV10-3 to TRBJ1-2; 9 bases are shared with TRBD1. The CDR3 sequence is 11 residues long. Germline lookup yields CDR1 ENHRY and CDR2 SYGVKD. V was clipped by 11 bases and J by 5 bases; unmatched bases: 3. Here the CDR3 reads CAAGQGYGYTF. The CDR3 DNA follows: TGTGCCGCGGGACAGGGTTATGGCTACACCTTC.

The CDR3 loop is CASSQDSGVRSYEQYF. The CDR3 DNA sequence: TGCGCCAGCAGCCAAGATTCGGGGGTCCGTTCCTACGAGCAGTACTTC. V gene TRBV4-1 combines with J gene TRBJ2-7, with a weak D call TRBD2 (6 bases). V was trimmed by 0 bases and J by 1 base, leaving 13 bases between them. The germline V gene encodes CDR1 MGHRA and CDR2 YSYEKL. The length of the CDR3 is 16 residues.

The J gene is TRBJ1-5, the V gene TRBV16, with a tentative D call TRBD1 (5 bases). This CDR3 spans 15 amino acids. The V and J ends lost 4 bases and 6 bases respectively, with 16 bases between them. Germline CDR1 reads KGHSY; CDR2 reads FQNENV. CDR3 bases: TGTGCCAGCAGCCCGCGCGGGGGAACAGGTCAGCCCCAGCATTTT. Its protein is CASSPRGGTGQPQHF. Variable domain in full (rest from reference TRBV16 and TRBJ1-5): GEEVAQTPKHLVRGEGQKAKLYCAPIKGHSYVFWYQQVLKNEFKFLISFQNENVFDETGMPKERFSAKCLPNSPCSLEIQATKLEDSAVYFCASSPRGGTGQPQHFGDGTRLSIL.

V is TRBV7-2 and J is TRBJ1-2; a possible D gene is TRBD1 (5 bases). The germline V gene has CDR1 SGHTA and CDR2 FQGNSA. The CDR3 covers 14 residues. V was shortened by 5 bases and J by 4 bases, with 14 bases between the two germline ends. The CDR3 sequence is CASSPLLGGYGYTF. CDR3 bases: TGTGCCAGCAGCCCGCTATTGGGGGGCTATGGCTACACCTTC.